Sequencing of this T cell receptor beta chain was carried out in a study of shared clonotypes between healthy human individuals. Study overall: Each donor's CD8 memory used one plate, CD8 naive two, each CD4 subset three.

Sorted-subset replicate PCR reactions contained 200 to 250 ng DNA, corresponding to some 29,000 T cell genomes. Method: immunoSEQ multiplex PCR; TCRdb's copy keeps in-frame clones and lacks some. The table lists millions of clones, about 92% of them singletons. Germline loops: CDR1 DFQATT, CDR2 SNEGSKA (reference sequence). Between the trimmed V and J ends, which lost 1 base and 5 bases, there was a span of 6 bases. The CDR3 totals 11 residues. General observations from the study: Roughly 4.6% of naive CD4 clonotypes were common to a handful of donors. Memory subsets had estimated richness that was generally smaller than that of naive subsets.

In the case of this clone: Its antigen is not identified.

The TCR originated in a man in his late teens or twenties in good health. Some clones in this sample may be carry-over from other donors' samples. The chain recombines TRBV20-1 with TRBJ2-7; D gene ambiguous. Sequencing was done on a sample of naive CD4+ T cells from PBMCs. The subset was: CD45RA+ positively selected. In nucleotides, the CDR3 is TGCAGTGCTAGAGTGGACCACGAGCAGTACTTC. Protein product: CSARVDHEQYF.